The present T cell receptor beta chain was sequenced within a study of regulatory T cells in long-lasting Graves disease. Study in general: With positive TSH receptor antibodies and over 5 years of antithyroid drugs, Graves' disease was considered persistent.

The time point denotes: persistent/refractory GD, antithyroid drugs over 5 years with positive TRAb. Researchers made the TCR library from RNA that was extracted from PBMCs. Criteria from the American Thyroid Association guidelines were applied to diagnose Graves' disease. Construction of the TCR beta libraries employed iRepertoire HTBI primers in conjunction with Arm-PCR of CDR3 regions. TCRdb ran MiXCR on the multiplex PCR reads and lists one entry per CDR3 protein. This sample has over 250,000 distinct CDR3 sequences; around 20% occur once, and the top ten carry roughly three fifths. This clonotype has more than one count but fewer than ten. The antigen is undetermined. Overall study results and limits: Among persistent patients, a larger number of public clonotypes were shared (about 3,000) than among newly diagnosed patients (about 950).

Sequenced here: peripheral blood mononuclear cells (PBMCs), sampled when the disease was refractory, from a patient treated with antithyroid drugs. This sequence originates from a female donor with Graves disease.

In DNA, the CDR3 is TGTGCCAGCAGCGTGGACAGTAGTTTCCAGTACTTC. Translated: CASSVDSSFQYF. This chain uses TRBV5-5 with TRBJ2-5; a possible D gene is TRBD1 (6 bases). CDR1 SGHKS and CDR2 YYEKEE come from the germline V gene (reference sequence). The CDR3 totals 12 residues. Deletions cut 4 bases from V and 10 bases from J, with 14 bases between. The full variable domain, in which reference TRBV5-5 and TRBJ2-5 provide the parts outside the CDR3, is DAGVTQSPTHLIKTRGQQVTLRCSPISGHKSVSWYQQVLGQGPQFIFQYYEKEERGRGNFPDRFSARQFPNYSSELNVNALLLGDSALYLCASSVDSSFQYFGPGTRLLVL.